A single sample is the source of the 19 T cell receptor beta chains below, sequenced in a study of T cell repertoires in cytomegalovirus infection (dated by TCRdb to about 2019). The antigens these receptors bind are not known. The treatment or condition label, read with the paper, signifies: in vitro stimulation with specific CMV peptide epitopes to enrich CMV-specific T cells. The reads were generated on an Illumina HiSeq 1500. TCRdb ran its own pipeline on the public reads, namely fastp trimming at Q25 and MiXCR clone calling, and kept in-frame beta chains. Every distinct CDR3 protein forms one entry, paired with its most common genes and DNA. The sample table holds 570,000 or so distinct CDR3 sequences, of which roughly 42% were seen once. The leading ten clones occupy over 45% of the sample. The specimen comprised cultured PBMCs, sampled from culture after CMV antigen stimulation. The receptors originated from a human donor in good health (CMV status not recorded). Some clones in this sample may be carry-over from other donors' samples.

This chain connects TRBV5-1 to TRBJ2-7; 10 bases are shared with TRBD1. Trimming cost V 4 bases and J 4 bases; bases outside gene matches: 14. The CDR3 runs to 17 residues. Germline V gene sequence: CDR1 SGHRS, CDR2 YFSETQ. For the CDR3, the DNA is TGCGCCAGCAGCCCCCGGCCGGGGACAGGGGCTCAATACGAGCAGTACTTC. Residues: CASSPRPGTGAQYEQYF.

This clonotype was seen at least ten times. Here the CDR3 DNA reads TGTGCCAGCAGCTTTCAAGGGAGGTTGTATGAGCAGTTCTTC. Translation gives CASSFQGRLYEQFF. The J gene is TRBJ2-1, the V gene TRBV7-2, with D possibly matching TRBD2 (6 bases). Per germline, CDR1 SGHTA and CDR2 FQGNSA. This CDR3 is 14 amino acids long. The V and J ends lost 3 bases and 8 bases respectively, with 14 bases between them.

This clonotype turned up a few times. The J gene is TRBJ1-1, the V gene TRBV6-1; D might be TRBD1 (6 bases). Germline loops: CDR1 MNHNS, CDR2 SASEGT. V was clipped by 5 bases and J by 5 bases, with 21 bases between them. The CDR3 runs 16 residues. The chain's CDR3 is CASSRDPRGVGTEAFF. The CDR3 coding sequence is TGTGCCAGCAGTAGGGATCCCAGGGGAGTGGGTACTGAAGCTTTCTTT.

The chain's CDR3 is CSASVGGGEQYF. CDR3 nucleotide sequence: TGCAGTGCTAGCGTAGGAGGGGGCGAGCAGTACTTC. V gene TRBV20-1 combines with J gene TRBJ2-7; the D gene could be TRBD1 or TRBD2 (6 bases each). CDR1 is DFQATT, CDR2 SNEGSKA, per germline (reference sequence). The CDR3 is made up of 12 amino acids. The germline V and J ends were trimmed by 3 bases and 6 bases, with 12 bases remaining between them.

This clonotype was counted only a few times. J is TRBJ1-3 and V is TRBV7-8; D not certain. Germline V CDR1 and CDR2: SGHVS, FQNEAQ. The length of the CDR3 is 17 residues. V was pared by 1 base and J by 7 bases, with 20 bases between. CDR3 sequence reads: CASSLGQVLGFGNTIYF. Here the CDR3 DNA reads TGTGCCAGCAGCTTAGGGCAGGTTTTGGGGTTCGGGAACACCATATATTTT.

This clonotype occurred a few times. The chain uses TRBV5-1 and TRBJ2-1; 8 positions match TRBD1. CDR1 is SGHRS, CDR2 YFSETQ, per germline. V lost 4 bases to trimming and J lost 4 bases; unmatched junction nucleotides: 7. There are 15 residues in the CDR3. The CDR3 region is CASSPGQVKYNEQFF. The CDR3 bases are TGCGCCAGCAGCCCGGGACAGGTCAAATACAATGAGCAGTTCTTC.

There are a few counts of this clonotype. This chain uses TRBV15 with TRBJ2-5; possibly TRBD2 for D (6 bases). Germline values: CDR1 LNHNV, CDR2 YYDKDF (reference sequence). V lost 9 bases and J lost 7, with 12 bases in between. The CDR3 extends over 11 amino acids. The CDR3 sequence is CATEGSGTQYF. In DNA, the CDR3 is TGTGCCACGGAGGGTAGTGGGACCCAGTACTTC. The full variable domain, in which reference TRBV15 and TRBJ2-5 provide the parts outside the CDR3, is DAMVIQNPRYQVTQFGKPVTLSCSQTLNHNVMYWYQQKSSQAPKLLFHYYDKDFNNEADTPDNFQSRRPNTSFCFLDIRSPGLGDTAMYLCATEGSGTQYFGPGTRLLVL.

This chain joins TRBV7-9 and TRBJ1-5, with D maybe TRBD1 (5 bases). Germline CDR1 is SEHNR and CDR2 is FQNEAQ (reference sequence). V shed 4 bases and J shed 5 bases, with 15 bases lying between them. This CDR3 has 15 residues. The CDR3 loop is CASSSGPLQDQPQHF. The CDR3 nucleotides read TGTGCCAGCAGCTCCGGGCCATTACAGGATCAGCCCCAGCATTTT. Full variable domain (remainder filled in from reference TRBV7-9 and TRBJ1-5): DTGVSQNPRHKITKRGQNVTFRCDPISEHNRLYWYRQTLGQGPEFLTYFQNEAQLEKSRLLSDRFSAERPKGSFSTLEIQRTEQGDSAMYLCASSSGPLQDQPQHFGDGTRLSIL.

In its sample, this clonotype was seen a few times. The CDR3 nucleotides are TGTGCCAGCAGCCCTATTGGGGAGGAAGCTTTCTTT. This encodes CASSPIGEEAFF. V is TRBV7-9 and J is TRBJ1-1; D is uncertain. The CDR3 totals 12 residues. V was shortened by 5 bases and J by 8 bases, with 12 bases between the two germline ends. Per germline, CDR1 SEHNR and CDR2 FQNEAQ (reference sequence).

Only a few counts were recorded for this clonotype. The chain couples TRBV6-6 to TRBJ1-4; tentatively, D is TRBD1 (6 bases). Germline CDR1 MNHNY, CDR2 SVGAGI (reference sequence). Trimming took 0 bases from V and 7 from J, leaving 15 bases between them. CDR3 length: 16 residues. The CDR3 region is CASSYSTGGRGEKLFF. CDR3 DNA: TGTGCCAGCAGTTACTCGACGGGGGGCCGGGGTGAAAAACTGTTTTTT.

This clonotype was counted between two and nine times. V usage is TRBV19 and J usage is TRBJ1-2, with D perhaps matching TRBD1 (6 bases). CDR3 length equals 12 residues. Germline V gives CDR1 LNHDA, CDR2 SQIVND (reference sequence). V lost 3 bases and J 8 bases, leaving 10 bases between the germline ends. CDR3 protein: CASSIGRGGYTF. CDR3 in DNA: TGTGCCAGTAGTATTGGCAGGGGAGGCTACACCTTC.

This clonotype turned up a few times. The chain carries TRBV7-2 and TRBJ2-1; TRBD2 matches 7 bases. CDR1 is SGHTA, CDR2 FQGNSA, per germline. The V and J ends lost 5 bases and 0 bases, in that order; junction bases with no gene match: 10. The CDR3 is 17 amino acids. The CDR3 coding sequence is TGTGCCAGCAGCAAAAGCCCGACTAGCAACTCCTACAATGAGCAGTTCTTC. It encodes CASSKSPTSNSYNEQFF. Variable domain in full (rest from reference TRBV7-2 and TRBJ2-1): GAGVSQSPSNKVTEKGKDVELRCDPISGHTALYWYRQSLGQGLEFLIYFQGNSAPDKSGLPSDRFSAERTGGSVSTLTIQRTQQEDSAVYLCASSKSPTSNSYNEQFFGPGTRLTVL.

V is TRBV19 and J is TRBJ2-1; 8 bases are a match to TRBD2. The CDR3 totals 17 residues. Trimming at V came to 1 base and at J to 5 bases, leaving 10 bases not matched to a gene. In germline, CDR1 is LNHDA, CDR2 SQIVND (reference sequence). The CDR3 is CASSIVGSGVLDNEQFF. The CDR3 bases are TGTGCCAGTAGTATAGTAGGTAGCGGGGTGTTGGACAATGAGCAGTTCTTC.

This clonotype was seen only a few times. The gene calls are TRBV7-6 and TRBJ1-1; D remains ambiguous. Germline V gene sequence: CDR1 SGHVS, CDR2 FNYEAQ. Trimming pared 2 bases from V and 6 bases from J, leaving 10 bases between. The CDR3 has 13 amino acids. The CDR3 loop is CASSLSRTSEAFF. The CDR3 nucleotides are TGTGCCAGCAGCTTAAGCCGGACGTCTGAAGCTTTCTTT.

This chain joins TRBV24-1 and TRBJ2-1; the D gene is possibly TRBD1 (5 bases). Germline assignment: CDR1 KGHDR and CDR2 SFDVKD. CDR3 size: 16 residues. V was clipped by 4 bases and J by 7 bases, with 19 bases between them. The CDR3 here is CATSDLGQIRMNEQFF. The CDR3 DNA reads TGTGCCACCAGTGACCTCGGACAAATCAGGATGAATGAGCAGTTCTTC.

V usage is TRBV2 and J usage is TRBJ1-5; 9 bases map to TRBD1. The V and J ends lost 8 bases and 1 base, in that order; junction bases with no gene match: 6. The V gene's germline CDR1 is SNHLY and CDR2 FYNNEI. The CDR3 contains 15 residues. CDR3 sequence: CASGLTGGSNQPQHF. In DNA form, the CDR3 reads TGTGCCAGCGGACTGACAGGGGGAAGCAATCAGCCCCAGCATTTT.

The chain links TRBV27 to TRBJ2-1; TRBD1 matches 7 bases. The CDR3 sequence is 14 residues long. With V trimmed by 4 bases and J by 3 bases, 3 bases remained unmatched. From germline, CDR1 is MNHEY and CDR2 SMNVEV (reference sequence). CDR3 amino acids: CASSSGQNYNEQFF. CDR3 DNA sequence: TGTGCCAGCAGTTCGGGACAGAACTACAATGAGCAGTTCTTC.

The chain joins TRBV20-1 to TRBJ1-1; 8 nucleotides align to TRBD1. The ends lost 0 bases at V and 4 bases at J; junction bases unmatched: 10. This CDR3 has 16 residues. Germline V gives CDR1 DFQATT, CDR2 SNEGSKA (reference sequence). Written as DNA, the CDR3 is TGCAGTGCTAGAGATCAAAGGGCAGGGGGCGTCACTGAAGCTTTCTTT. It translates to CSARDQRAGGVTEAFF.

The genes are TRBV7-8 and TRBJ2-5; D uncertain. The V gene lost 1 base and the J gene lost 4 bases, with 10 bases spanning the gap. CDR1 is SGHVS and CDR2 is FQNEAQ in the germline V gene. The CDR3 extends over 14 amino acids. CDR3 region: CASSLEVDGETQYF. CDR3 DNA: TGTGCCAGCAGCTTAGAGGTAGACGGAGAGACCCAGTACTTC.